These T cell receptor beta chains were read from a single sample in a study of CD8+ T cells in alopecia areata. Data came from immunoSEQ multiplex PCR; TCRdb stores just in-frame clones and leaves some out. The data show about 200,000 clones, around 57% seen once. This sample comprised CD4+ T cells sorted from blood, obtained at week 4, from a patient treated with tofacitinib. These receptors were collected from a human donor with alopecia areata. Both conserved end residues are part of each CDR3. D genes are given only for firm matches. Only some rows state a clone size, as once, few, many or a class for expanded clones.

cdr3_aa	cdr3_nt	clone_size	j_call	v_call	d_call	cdr3_length
CASSHMTDTQYF	TGTGCCAGCAGCCACATGACAGATACGCAGTATTTT	NA	TRBJ2-3	TRBV11-2	NA	12
CASSELGQGRGYTF	TGTGCCAGCAGTGAGCTAGGACAGGGACGGGGCTACACCTTC	NA	TRBJ1-2	TRBV2	TRBD1	14
CASSPRDTTYNEQFF	TGTGCCAGCAGCCCCCGGGACACAACCTACAATGAGCAGTTCTTC	medium-sized	TRBJ2-1	TRBV9	NA	15
CSVEGQGNYEQYF	TGCAGCGTTGAGGGACAGGGAAACTACGAGCAGTACTTC	NA	TRBJ2-7	TRBV29-1	TRBD1	13
CSVALVAAPNTEAFF	TGCAGCGTAGCCCTGGTTGCAGCGCCTAACACTGAAGCTTTCTTT	NA	TRBJ1-1	TRBV29-1	NA	15
CASSAGIGNTIYF	TGTGCCAGCAGTGCAGGGATCGGAAACACCATATATTTT	NA	TRBJ1-3	TRBV2	NA	13
CASSEPSSGKEAFF	TGCGCCAGCAGTGAGCCTTCATCGGGGAAGGAAGCTTTCTTT	NA	TRBJ1-1	TRBV10-2	NA	14
CSVDRGTEAFF	TGCAGCGTTGACAGGGGCACTGAAGCTTTCTTT	NA	TRBJ1-1	TRBV29-1	NA	11
CASSQEVGRGGTDTQYF	TGCGCCAGCAGCCAAGAGGTGGGCAGGGGCGGCACAGATACGCAGTATTTT	NA	TRBJ2-3	TRBV4-3	NA	17
CSVAGVSGANVLTF	TGCAGCGTTGCCGGTGTCTCTGGGGCCAACGTCCTGACTTTC	many	TRBJ2-6	TRBV29-1	NA	14
CSVEGGRVNEQYF	TGCAGCGTTGAGGGAGGACGGGTGAACGAGCAGTACTTC	NA	TRBJ2-7	TRBV29-1	NA	13
CAWSGREDQPQHF	TGTGCCTGGAGTGGGAGGGAGGATCAGCCCCAGCATTTT	NA	TRBJ1-5	TRBV30	NA	13
CSATRGQGYEQYF	TGCAGCGCCACCCGGGGGCAGGGTTACGAGCAGTACTTC	few	TRBJ2-7	TRBV29-1	NA	13
CASSSDNTDTQYF	TGCGCCAGCAGCTCGGATAACACAGATACGCAGTATTTT	NA	TRBJ2-3	TRBV5-1	NA	13
CASSVGRGNTEAFF	TGTGCCAGCAGCGTAGGAAGGGGGAACACTGAAGCTTTCTTT	NA	TRBJ1-1	TRBV9	NA	14
CASSGTKSPLHF	TGTGCCAGCAGTGGTACGAAATCACCCCTCCACTTT	NA	TRBJ1-6	TRBV25-1	NA	12
CASSLTREQFF	TGTGCCAGCAGCCTAACTAGGGAGCAGTTCTTC	NA	TRBJ2-1	TRBV7-2	NA	11